This T cell receptor (beta chain) was identified during a study of shared clonotypes between healthy human individuals. Repertoires were generated with immunoSEQ multiplex PCR, while TCRdb's copy carries only in-frame clones and drops some. Among approximately 1.1 million clones listed, around three quarters were seen once. As regards this clone: What it binds is unknown.

Study results and limitations: A limitation of the genetic and exposure-history diversity represented arose from few donors.

Looked up from germline, CDR1 is MNHNS and CDR2 is SASEGT. The CDR3 totals 14 residues. Between the trimmed V and J ends, which lost 7 bases and 0 bases, there was a span of 10 bases. The TCR originated in a man between 18 and 29 years old in good health. Some clones in this sample may be carry-over from other donors' samples. The sequenced sample was memory CD4+ T cells from PBMCs. The subset: CD45RA-negative fraction. The chain joins TRBV6-1 to TRBJ1-3; D is uncertain. The CDR3 spells CASMAGSSGNTIYF. DNA of the CDR3: TGTGCCAGCATGGCCGGGAGCTCTGGAAACACCATATATTTT.